Sequencing of this T cell receptor beta chain was carried out in a study of OX40 agonist ivuxolimab in advanced cancers. Study-wide context: A partial response was reached by three patients: one with hepatocellular carcinoma and two with cutaneous melanoma. The study's findings and limits: There were also nonresponders showing low normalized T-cell clonal expansion. Relatively little clonal expansion, among the lowest observed, appeared in partial responders at 0.1-3.0 mg/kg.

The cohort excluded patients with autoimmune disease history or systemic immunosuppression. Turning to this clone: Its antigen is unknown.

Profiled with immunoSEQ multiplex PCR; TCRdb holds only in-frame clones, not every one. The repertoire holds 90,000 to 95,000 clones, with roughly 86% as singletons. The sequence was collected from an adult with an advanced solid tumor such as melanoma, head and neck, liver or kidney cancer. The sequences come from CD4+ or CD8+ T cells sorted from blood, collected in a trial of the OX40 agonist ivuxolimab.

For the CDR3, the DNA is TGTGCCAGTAGTCGGCAGGACGTGCCTAATGAAAAACTGTTTTTT. Amino acid sequence: CASSRQDVPNEKLFF. V is TRBV19 and J is TRBJ1-4; no clear D. V gave up 5 bases and J gave up 3 bases, with 13 bases separating them. Germline V gene lookup returns CDR1 LNHDA and CDR2 SQIVND (reference sequence). The CDR3 extends over 15 amino acids.